This section outlines one TCR beta chain sequence together with its context. Its cognate antigen is unknown. Libraries were prepared by immunoSEQ multiplex PCR; TCRdb keeps only in-frame clonotypes and omits some of them. The table includes more than 70,000 clones, 80% to 90% detected once. These data originate in a study of OX40 agonist ivuxolimab in advanced cancers. Study-level information: Patients' therapy was ivuxolimab, an antibody that acts as an agonist of OX40 (CD134). Cancers in dose escalation were hepatocellular, melanoma, renal cell and head and neck.

The V end was cut by 11 bases, the J end by 1 base, with 15 bases between. The CDR3 length is 14 residues. Germline V gene lookup returns CDR1 ENHRY and CDR2 SYGVKD. Findings of the study overall: With doses of 0.1 to 3.0 mg/kg, CD4+ and CD8+ blood T cells had undergone clonal expansion by week 6.

The clonotype originates from an adult with an advanced solid tumor such as melanoma, head and neck, liver or kidney cancer. The rearrangement links TRBV10-3 to TRBJ1-3; TRBD1 is a possible D gene (5 bases). The material was CD4+ or CD8+ T cells sorted from blood, obtained in a trial of the OX40 agonist ivuxolimab. The CDR3 DNA is TGTGCCTCGGGACGGGCGGAATCTGGAAACACCATATATTTT. It codes for CASGRAESGNTIYF.